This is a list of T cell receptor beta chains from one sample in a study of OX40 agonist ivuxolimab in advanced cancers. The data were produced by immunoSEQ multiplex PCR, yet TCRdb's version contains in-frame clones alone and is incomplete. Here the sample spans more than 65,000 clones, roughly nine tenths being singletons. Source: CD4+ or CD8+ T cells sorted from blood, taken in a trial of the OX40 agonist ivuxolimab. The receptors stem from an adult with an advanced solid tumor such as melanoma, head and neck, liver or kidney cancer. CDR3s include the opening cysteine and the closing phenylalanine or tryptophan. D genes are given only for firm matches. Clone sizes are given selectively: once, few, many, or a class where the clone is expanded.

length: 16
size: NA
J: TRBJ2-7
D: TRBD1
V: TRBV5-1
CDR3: CASSPGPGQGFYEQYF
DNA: TGCGCCAGCAGCCCGGGCCCGGGACAGGGCTTCTACGAGCAGTACTTC

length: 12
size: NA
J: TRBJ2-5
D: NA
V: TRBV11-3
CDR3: CASSLYGETQYF
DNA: TGTGCCAGCAGCTTATACGGGGAGACCCAGTACTTC

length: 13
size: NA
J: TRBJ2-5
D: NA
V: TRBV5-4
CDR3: CASRQGTQETQYF
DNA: TGTGCCAGCAGGCAGGGAACTCAAGAGACCCAGTACTTC

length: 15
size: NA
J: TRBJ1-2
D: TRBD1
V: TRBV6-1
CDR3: CASSENRGRNYGYTF
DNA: TGTGCCAGCAGTGAAAACAGGGGAAGGAACTATGGCTACACCTTC

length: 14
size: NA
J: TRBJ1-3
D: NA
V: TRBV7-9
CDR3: CASSLAIRGNTIYF
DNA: TGTGCCAGCAGCTTAGCCATCCGAGGAAACACCATATATTTT

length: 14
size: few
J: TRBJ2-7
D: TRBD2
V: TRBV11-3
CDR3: CASSLVAGSYEQYF
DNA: TGTGCCAGCAGCTTGGTAGCGGGATCCTACGAGCAGTACTTC

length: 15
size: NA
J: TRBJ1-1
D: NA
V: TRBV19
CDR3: CASSIGGGRNTEAFF
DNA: TGTGCCAGTAGTATAGGGGGGGGACGGAACACTGAAGCTTTCTTT

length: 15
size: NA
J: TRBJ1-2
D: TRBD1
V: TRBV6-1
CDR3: CASSTRTGHNYGYTF
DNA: TGTGCCAGCAGTACCCGGACAGGGCATAACTATGGCTACACCTTC

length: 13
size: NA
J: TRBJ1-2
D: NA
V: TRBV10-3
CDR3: CAITGGYAYGYTF
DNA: TGTGCCATCACCGGGGGTTATGCCTATGGCTACACCTTC

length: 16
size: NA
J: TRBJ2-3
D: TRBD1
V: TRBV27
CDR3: CASSLKTGDAGDTQYF
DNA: TGTGCCAGCAGTTTAAAAACAGGGGATGCCGGGGATACGCAGTATTTT

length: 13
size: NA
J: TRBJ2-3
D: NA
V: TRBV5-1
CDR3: CASSPSVTDTQYF
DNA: TGCGCCAGCAGCCCCTCAGTCACAGATACGCAGTATTTT

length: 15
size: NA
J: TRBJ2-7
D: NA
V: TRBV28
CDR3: CASSPSGALRNEQYF
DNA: TGTGCCAGCAGTCCGTCCGGGGCCCTGCGGAACGAGCAGTACTTC

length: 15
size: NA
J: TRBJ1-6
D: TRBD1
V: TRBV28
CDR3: CGTGSGTGKHSPLHF
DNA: TGTGGCACAGGCTCCGGGACAGGGAAACATTCACCCCTCCACTTT

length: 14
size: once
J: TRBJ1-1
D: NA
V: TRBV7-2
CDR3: CASSLSGLWTEAFF
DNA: TGTGCCAGCAGCTTATCGGGTCTGTGGACTGAAGCTTTCTTT

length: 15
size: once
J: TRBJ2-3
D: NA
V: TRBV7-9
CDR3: CASSFWWQDTDTQYF
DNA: TGTGCCAGCAGCTTTTGGTGGCAGGACACAGATACGCAGTATTTT

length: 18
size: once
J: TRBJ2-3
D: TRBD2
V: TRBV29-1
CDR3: CSVRGIAGGIYSTDTQYF
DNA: TGCAGCGTGAGAGGGATAGCGGGGGGAATTTATAGCACAGATACGCAGTATTTT

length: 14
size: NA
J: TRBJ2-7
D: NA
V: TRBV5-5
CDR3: CASSLEAGGFPNHF
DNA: TGTGCCAGCAGCTTGGAGGCGGGCGGGTTCCCCAATCACTTC

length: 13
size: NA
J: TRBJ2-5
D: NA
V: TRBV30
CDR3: CAWSVSGGETQYF
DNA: TGTGCCTGGAGTGTTTCAGGTGGGGAGACCCAGTACTTC

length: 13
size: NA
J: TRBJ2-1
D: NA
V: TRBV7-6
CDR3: CASSRSAYNEQFF
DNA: TGTGCCAGCAGCCGCTCGGCTTACAATGAGCAGTTCTTC

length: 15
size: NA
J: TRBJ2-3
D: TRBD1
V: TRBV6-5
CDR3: CASSYPGQGTDTQYF
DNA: TGTGCCAGCAGTTACCCGGGACAGGGGACAGATACGCAGTATTTT

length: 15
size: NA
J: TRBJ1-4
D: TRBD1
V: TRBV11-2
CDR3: CASSIRTGINEKLFF
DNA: TGTGCCAGCAGCATCCGGACAGGGATTAATGAAAAACTGTTTTTT

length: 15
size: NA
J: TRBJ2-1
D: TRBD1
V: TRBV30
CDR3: CAWSPTGVGYNEQFF
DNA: TGTGCCTGGAGCCCCACAGGGGTAGGGTACAATGAGCAGTTCTTC

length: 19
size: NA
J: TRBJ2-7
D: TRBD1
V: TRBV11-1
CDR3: CASSSSTPDRGLSSYEQYF
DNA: TGTGCCAGCAGCTCCTCAACACCGGACAGGGGGCTTAGCTCCTACGAGCAGTACTTC

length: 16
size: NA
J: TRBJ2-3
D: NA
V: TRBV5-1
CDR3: CASSWGAGGSTDTQYF
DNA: TGCGCCAGCAGCTGGGGGGCAGGGGGAAGCACAGATACGCAGTATTTT

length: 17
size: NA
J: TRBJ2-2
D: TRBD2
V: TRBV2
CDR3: CASRSGSGSFGTGELFF
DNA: TGTGCCAGCCGGTCGGGTAGCGGGAGCTTCGGAACCGGGGAGCTGTTTTTT

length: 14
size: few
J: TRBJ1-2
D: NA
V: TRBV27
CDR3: CASSLSGQGYGYTF
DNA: TGTGCCAGCAGTTTATCGGGGCAGGGTTATGGCTACACCTTC

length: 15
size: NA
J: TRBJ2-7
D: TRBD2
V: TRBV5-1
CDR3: CASGNLAGSSYEQYF
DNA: TGCGCCAGCGGAAACCTAGCGGGCAGCTCCTACGAGCAGTACTTC

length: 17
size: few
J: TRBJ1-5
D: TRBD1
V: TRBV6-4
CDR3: CASSEGPGGILNQPQHF
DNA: TGTGCCAGCAGTGAGGGGCCAGGGGGTATCCTAAATCAGCCCCAGCATTTT

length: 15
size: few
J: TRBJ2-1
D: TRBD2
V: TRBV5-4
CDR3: CASSLGTSGYNEQFF
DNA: TGTGCCAGCAGCTTGGGGACTAGCGGGTACAATGAGCAGTTCTTC